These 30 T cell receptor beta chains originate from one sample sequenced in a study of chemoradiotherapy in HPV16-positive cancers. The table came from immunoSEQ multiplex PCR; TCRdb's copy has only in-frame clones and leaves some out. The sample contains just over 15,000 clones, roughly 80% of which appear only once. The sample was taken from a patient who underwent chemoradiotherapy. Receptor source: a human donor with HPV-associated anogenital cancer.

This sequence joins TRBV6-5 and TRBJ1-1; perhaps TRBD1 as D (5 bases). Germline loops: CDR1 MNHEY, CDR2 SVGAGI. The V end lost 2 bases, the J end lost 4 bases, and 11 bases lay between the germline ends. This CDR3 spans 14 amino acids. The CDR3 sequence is CASSYGGARTEAFF. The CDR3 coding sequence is TGTGCCAGCAGTTACGGTGGGGCGCGCACTGAAGCTTTCTTT.

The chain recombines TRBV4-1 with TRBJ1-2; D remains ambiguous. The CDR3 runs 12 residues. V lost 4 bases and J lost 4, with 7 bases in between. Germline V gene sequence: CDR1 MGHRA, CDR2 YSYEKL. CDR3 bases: TGCGCCAGCAGCCCCACCCTCTATGGCTACACCTTC. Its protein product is CASSPTLYGYTF.

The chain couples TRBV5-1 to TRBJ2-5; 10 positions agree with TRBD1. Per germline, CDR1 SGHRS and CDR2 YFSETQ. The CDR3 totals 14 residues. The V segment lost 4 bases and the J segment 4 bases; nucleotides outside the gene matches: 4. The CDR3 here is CASSRDRGRETQYF. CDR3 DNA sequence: TGCGCCAGCAGCCGGGACAGGGGAAGAGAGACCCAGTACTTC.

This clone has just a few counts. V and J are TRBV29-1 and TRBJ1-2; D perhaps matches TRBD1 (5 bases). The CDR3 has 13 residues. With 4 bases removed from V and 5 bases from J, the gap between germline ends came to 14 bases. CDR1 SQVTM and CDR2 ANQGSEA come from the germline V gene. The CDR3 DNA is TGCAGCGTTGGCGGCAAAGGGGAATATGGCTACACCTTC. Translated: CSVGGKGEYGYTF.

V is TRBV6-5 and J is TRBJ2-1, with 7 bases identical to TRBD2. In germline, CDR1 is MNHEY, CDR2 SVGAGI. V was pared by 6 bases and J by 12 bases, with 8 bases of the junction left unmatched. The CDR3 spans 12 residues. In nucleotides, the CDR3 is TGTGCCAGCAGGGGAGCGGGGCAGGGGCAGTTCTTC. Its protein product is CASRGAGQGQFF.

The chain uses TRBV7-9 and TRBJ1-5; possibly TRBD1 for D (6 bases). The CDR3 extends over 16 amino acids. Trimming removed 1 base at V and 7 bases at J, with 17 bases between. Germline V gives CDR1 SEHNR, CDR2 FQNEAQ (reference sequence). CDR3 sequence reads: CASSLGEGRGYQPQHF. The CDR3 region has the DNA TGTGCCAGCAGCTTAGGGGAAGGCAGGGGTTACCAGCCCCAGCATTTT.

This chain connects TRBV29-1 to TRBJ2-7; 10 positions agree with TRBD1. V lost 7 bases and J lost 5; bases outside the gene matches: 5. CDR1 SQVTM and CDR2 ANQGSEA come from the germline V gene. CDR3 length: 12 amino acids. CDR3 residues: CSGGTGVNEQYF. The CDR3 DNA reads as TGCAGCGGTGGGACAGGGGTGAACGAGCAGTACTTC.

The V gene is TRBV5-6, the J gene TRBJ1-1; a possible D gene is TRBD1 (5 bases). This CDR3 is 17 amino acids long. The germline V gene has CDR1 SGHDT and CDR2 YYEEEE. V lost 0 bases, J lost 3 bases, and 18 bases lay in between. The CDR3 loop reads CASSLGDSRSPYTEAFF. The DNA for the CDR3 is TGTGCCAGCAGCTTGGGGGACTCCCGGAGCCCGTACACTGAAGCTTTCTTT. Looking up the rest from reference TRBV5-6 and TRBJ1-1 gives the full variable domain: DAGVTQSPTHLIKTRGQQVTLRCSPKSGHDTVSWYQQALGQGPQFIFQYYEEEERQRGNFPDRFSGHQFPNYSSELNVNALLLGDSALYLCASSLGDSRSPYTEAFFGQGTRLTVV.

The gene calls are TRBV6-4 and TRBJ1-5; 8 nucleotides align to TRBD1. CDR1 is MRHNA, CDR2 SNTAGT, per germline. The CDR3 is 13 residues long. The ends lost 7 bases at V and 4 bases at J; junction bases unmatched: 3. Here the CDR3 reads CASIRTGNQPQHF. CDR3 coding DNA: TGTGCCAGCATCCGGACAGGGAATCAGCCCCAGCATTTT.

CDR3 sequence (DNA): TGTGCCAGCAGCGTAGCCGTAGGGGGCACTGAAGCTTTCTTT. This codes for CASSVAVGGTEAFF. The V call is TRBV9, the J call TRBJ1-1, with D possibly being TRBD1 (6 bases). V gave up 0 bases and J gave up 4 bases, with 10 bases separating them. This CDR3 is built from 14 residues. CDR1 and CDR2 from the germline V gene are SGDLS and YYNGEE.

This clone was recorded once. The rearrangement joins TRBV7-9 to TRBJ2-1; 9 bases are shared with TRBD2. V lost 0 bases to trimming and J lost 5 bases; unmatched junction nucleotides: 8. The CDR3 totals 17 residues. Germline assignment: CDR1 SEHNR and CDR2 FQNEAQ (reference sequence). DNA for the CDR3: TGTGCCAGCAGCTTAGCGGTTGGTCTAGCGGGGAACAATGAGCAGTTCTTC. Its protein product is CASSLAVGLAGNNEQFF.

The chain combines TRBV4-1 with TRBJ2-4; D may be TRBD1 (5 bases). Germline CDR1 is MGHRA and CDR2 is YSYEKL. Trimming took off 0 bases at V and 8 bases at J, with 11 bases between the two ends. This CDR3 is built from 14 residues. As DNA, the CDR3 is TGCGCCAGCAGCCAAGATCGCCCAGGGTACATTCAGTACTTC. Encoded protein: CASSQDRPGYIQYF.

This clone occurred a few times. The CDR3, as DNA: TGTGCCAGCAGCTTAGGTGAGGAGGTGGCAGATACGCAGTATTTT. This encodes CASSLGEEVADTQYF. The chain combines TRBV7-9 with TRBJ2-3; tentatively, D is TRBD2 (5 bases). In germline, CDR1 is SEHNR, CDR2 FQNEAQ (reference sequence). The V end lost 1 base, the J end lost 4 bases, and 12 bases lay between the germline ends. The CDR3 is 15 residues long.

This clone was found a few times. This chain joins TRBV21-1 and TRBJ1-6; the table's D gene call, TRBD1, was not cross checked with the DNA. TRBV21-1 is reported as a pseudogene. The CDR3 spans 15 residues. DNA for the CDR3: TGTGCCAACCAGGGGCCCTTGTGCCATAATTCACCCCTCCACTTT. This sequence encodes CANQGPLCHNSPLHF.

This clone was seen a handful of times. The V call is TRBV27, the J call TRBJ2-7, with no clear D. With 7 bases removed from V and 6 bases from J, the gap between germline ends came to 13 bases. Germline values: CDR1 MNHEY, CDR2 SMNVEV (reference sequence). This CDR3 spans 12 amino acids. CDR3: CASKLSGSEQYF. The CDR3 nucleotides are TGTGCCAGCAAGCTCTCGGGTAGCGAGCAGTACTTC.

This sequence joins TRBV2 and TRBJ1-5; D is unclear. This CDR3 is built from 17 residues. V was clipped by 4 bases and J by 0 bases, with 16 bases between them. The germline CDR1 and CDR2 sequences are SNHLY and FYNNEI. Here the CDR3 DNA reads TGTGCCAGCAGTGTTCGGACGGCACTTTATAGCAATCAGCCCCAGCATTTT. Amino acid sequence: CASSVRTALYSNQPQHF.

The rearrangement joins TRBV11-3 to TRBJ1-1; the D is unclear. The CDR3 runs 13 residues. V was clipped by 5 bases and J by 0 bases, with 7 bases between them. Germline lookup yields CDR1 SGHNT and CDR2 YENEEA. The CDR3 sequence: CASSPNMNTEAFF. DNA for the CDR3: TGTGCCAGCAGCCCGAACATGAACACTGAAGCTTTCTTT.

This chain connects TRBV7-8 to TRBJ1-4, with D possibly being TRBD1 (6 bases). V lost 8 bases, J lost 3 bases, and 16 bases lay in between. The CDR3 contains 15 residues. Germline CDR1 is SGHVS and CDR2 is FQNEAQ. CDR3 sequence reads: CASRTSGHPNEKLFF. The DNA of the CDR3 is TGTGCCAGCCGAACCTCGGGACATCCTAATGAAAAACTGTTTTTT.

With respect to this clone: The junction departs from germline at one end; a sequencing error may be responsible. CDR3 nucleotide sequence: TGTGCCAGCAGTTCCACTCCTCAGGGTCAGGGGGACTTC. This encodes CASSSTPQGQGDF. The chain links TRBV6-5 to TRBJ2-5; the match to TRBD1 covers 7 bases. This CDR3 has 13 residues. Germline lookup yields CDR1 MNHEY and CDR2 SVGAGI.

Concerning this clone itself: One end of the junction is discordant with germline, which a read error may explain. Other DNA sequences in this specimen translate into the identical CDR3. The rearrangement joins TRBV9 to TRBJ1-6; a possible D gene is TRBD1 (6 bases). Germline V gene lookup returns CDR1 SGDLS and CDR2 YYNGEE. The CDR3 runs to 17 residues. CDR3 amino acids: CASSPRLRQAINSPLHF. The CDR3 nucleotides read TGTGCCAGCAGCCCCCGACTCAGACAGGCGATAAATTCGCCCCTCCACTTT. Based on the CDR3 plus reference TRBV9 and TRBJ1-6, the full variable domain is DSGVTQTPKHLITATGQRVTLRCSPRSGDLSVYWYQQSLDQGLQFLIQYYNGEERAKGNILERFSAQQFPDLHSELNLSSLELGDSALYFCASSPRLRQAINSPLHFGNGTRLTVT.

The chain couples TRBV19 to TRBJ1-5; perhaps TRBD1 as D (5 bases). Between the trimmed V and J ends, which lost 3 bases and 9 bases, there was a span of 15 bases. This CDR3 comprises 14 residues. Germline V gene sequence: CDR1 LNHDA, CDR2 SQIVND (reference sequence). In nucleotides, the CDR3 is TGTGCCAGTAGTATGACCGGGACCCTGGTGCCCCAGCATTTT. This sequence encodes CASSMTGTLVPQHF.

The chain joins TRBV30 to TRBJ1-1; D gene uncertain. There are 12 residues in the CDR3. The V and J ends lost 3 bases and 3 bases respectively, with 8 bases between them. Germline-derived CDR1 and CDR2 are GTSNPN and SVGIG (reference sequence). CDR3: CAWSEGYTEAFF. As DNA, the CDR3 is TGTGCCTGGAGCGAGGGCTACACTGAAGCTTTCTTT.

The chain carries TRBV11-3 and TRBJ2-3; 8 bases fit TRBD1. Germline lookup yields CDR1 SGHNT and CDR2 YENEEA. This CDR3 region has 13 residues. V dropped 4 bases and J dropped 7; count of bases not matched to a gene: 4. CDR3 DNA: TGTGCCAGCAGCTCCGGGACAGGACATACGCAGTATTTT. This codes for CASSSGTGHTQYF.

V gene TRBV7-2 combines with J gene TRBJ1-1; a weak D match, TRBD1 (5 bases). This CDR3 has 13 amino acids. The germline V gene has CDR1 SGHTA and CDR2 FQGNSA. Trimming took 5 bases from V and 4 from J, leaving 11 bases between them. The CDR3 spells CASSRRDGTEAFF. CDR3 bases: TGTGCCAGCAGCCGCAGGGATGGCACTGAAGCTTTCTTT. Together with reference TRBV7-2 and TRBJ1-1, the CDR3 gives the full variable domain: GAGVSQSPSNKVTEKGKDVELRCDPISGHTALYWYRQSLGQGLEFLIYFQGNSAPDKSGLPSDRFSAERTGGSVSTLTIQRTQQEDSAVYLCASSRRDGTEAFFGQGTRLTVV.

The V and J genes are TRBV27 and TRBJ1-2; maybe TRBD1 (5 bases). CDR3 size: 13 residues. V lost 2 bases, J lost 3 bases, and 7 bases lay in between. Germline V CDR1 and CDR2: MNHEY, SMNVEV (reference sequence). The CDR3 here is CASSLGADYGYTF. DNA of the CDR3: TGTGCCAGCAGTTTAGGGGCAGACTATGGCTACACCTTC.

The CDR3 coding sequence is TGTGCCAGTAGTATGGGCGGAAAAGCTAACTATGGCTACACCTTC. It codes for CASSMGGKANYGYTF. V gene TRBV19 combines with J gene TRBJ1-2; D is undetermined. CDR3 length equals 15 residues. Germline V CDR1 and CDR2: LNHDA, SQIVND (reference sequence). The ends were cut back, 3 bases at V and 0 bases at J, with 11 bases in the middle. Looking up the rest from reference TRBV19 and TRBJ1-2 gives the full variable domain: DGGITQSPKYLFRKEGQNVTLSCEQNLNHDAMYWYRQDPGQGLRLIYYSQIVNDFQKGDIAEGYSVSREKKESFPLTVTSAQKNPTAFYLCASSMGGKANYGYTFGSGTRLTVV.

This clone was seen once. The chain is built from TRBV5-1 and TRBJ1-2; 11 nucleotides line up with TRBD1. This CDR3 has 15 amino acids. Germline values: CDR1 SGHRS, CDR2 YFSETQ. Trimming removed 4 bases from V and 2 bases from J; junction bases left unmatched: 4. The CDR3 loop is CASSDGQGANYGYTF. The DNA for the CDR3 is TGCGCCAGCAGCGACGGACAGGGGGCGAACTATGGCTACACCTTC.

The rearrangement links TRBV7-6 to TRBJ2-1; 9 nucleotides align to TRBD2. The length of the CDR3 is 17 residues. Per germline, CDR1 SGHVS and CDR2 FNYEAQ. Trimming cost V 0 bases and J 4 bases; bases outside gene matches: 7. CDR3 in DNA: TGTGCCAGCAGCTTAGCGCTTTTGGCGGGGGGGTACAATGAGCAGTTCTTC. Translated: CASSLALLAGGYNEQFF.

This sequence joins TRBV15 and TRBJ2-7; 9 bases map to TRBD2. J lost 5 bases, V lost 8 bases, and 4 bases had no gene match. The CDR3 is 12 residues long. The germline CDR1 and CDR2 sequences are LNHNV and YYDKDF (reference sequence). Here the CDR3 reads CATAGGGDEQYF. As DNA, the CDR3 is TGTGCCACCGCCGGCGGGGGGGACGAGCAGTACTTC.

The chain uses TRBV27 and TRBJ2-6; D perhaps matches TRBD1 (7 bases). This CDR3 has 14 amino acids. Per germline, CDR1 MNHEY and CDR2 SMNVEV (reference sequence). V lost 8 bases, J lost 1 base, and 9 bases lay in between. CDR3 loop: CASAGQSGANVLTF. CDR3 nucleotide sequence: TGTGCCAGCGCGGGACAGTCTGGGGCCAACGTCCTGACTTTC.